These 5 T cell receptor beta chains share one sample of origin, sequenced in a study of shared clonotypes between healthy human individuals. Naive CD8 cells lacked CD45RO, underwent positive selection for CCR7 and left out terminally differentiated effector memory CD45RA+ cells. Method: immunoSEQ multiplex PCR; TCRdb's copy keeps in-frame clones and lacks some. The sample lists about 820,000 clones, 80% to 95% occurring once. Sequenced material: naive CD8+ T cells sorted from blood. The receptors come from a man aged 30 to 39 in good health.

The rearrangement links TRBV6-1 to TRBJ1-1, with D perhaps matching TRBD1 (5 bases). The CDR3 totals 15 residues. Germline V gene lookup returns CDR1 MNHNS and CDR2 SASEGT. The V and J ends lost 1 base and 0 bases respectively, with 9 bases between them. The CDR3 sequence is CASSEGGGLNTEAFF. For the CDR3, the DNA is TGTGCCAGCAGTGAAGGCGGGGGGTTGAACACTGAAGCTTTCTTT.

The gene calls are TRBV19 and TRBJ2-7; D unresolved. CDR3 length equals 12 residues. The V gene's germline CDR1 is LNHDA and CDR2 SQIVND (reference sequence). With 2 bases removed from V and 3 bases from J, the gap between germline ends came to 5 bases. The CDR3 here is CASSINRYEQYF. The CDR3 DNA sequence: TGTGCCAGTAGTATAAACCGCTACGAGCAGTACTTC.

A single count supports this clone. The chain carries TRBV5-1 and TRBJ2-1; 15 bases agree with TRBD2. Germline lookup yields CDR1 SGHRS and CDR2 YFSETQ. This CDR3 has 18 amino acids. With 0 bases clipped from V and 8 bases from J, the junction kept 9 bases outside the gene matches. CDR3 coding DNA: TGCGCCAGCAGCTTGGAGGGACTAGCGGGAGGCCAGAGTGATGAGCAGTTCTTC. Encoded protein: CASSLEGLAGGQSDEQFF.

This chain connects TRBV27 to TRBJ2-7; 7 nucleotides line up with TRBD2. CDR3 length: 15 residues. V dropped 8 bases and J dropped 4; count of bases not matched to a gene: 14. CDR1 and CDR2 (germline): MNHEY, SMNVEV (reference sequence). The CDR3 coding sequence is TGTGCCAGCGGAGCAGGGCGGGAGATCTTTTACGAGCAGTACTTC. Translated: CASGAGREIFYEQYF.

The CDR3: CASSLGDRLETQYF. As DNA, the CDR3 is TGTGCCAGCAGCTTGGGCGACCGACTAGAGACCCAGTACTTC. V is TRBV5-6 and J is TRBJ2-5; D ambiguous. V was cut by 0 bases and J by 4 bases, with 10 bases left in between. The CDR3 runs 14 residues. Germline CDR1 SGHDT, CDR2 YYEEEE.